This paragraph covers one T cell receptor beta chain sequence. This sample is part of a study of blood T cell repertoires in COVID-19. Profiled with immunoSEQ multiplex PCR; TCRdb holds only in-frame clones, not every one. The sample lists a few hundred thousand clones, approximately 90% occurring once. Trimming left V 3 bases short and J 5 bases short, with 10 bases between. Germline CDR1 and CDR2: SGHAT and FQNNGV. The CDR3 loop spans 13 amino acids. The sample consisted of PBMCs or T cells enriched from blood (not recorded which). This TCR was recovered from a woman aged 40 to 55 who had recovered from COVID-19. The chain recombines TRBV11-2 with TRBJ1-1; D may be TRBD1 (6 bases). CDR3: CASSFGGPTEAFF. The CDR3 DNA follows: TGTGCCAGCAGCTTCGGGGGGCCGACTGAAGCTTTCTTT. Using reference TRBV11-2 and TRBJ1-1 for the parts outside the CDR3, the full variable domain is EAGVAQSPRYKIIEKRQSVAFWCNPISGHATLYWYQQILGQGPKLLIQFQNNGVVDDSQLPKDRFSAERLKGVDSTLKIQPAKLEDSAVYLCASSFGGPTEAFFGQGTRLTVV.